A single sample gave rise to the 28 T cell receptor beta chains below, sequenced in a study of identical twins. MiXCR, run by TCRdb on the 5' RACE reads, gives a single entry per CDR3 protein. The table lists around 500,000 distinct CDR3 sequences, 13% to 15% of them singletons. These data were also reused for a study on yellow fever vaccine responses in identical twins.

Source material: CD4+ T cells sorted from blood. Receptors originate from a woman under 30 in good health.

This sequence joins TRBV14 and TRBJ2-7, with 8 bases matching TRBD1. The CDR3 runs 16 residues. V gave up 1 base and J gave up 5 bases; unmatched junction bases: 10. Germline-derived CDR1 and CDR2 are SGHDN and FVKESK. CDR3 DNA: TGTGCCAGCAGCCAAGCTGCAGGGGGCCGTTCCGACGAGCAGTACTTC. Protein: CASSQAAGGRSDEQYF.

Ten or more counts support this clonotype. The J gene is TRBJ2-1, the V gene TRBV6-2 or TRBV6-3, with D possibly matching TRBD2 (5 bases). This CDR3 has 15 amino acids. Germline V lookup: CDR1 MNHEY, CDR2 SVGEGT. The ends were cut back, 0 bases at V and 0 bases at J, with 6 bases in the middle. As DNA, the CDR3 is TGTGCCAGCAGTTACTCGGGGAGCTCCTACAATGAGCAGTTCTTC. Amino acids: CASSYSGSSYNEQFF.

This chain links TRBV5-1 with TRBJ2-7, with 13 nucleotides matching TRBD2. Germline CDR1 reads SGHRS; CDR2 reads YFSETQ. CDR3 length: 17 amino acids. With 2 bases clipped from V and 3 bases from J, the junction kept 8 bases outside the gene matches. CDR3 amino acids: CASSFDGLAGASYEQYF. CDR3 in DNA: TGCGCCAGCAGCTTCGATGGACTAGCGGGAGCGAGCTACGAGCAGTACTTC.

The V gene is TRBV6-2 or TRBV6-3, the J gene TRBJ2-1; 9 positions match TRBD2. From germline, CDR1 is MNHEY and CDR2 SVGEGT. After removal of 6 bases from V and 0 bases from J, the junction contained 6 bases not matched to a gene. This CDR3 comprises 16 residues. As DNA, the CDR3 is TGTGCCAGCAGGATCGGTAGCGGGAGCTCCTACAATGAGCAGTTCTTC. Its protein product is CASRIGSGSSYNEQFF.

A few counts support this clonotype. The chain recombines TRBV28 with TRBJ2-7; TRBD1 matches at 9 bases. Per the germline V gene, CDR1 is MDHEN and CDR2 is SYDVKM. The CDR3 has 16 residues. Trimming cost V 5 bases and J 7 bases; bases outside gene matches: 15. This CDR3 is CASSAYLGTGSSEQYF. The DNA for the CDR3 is TGTGCCAGCAGTGCCTACCTCGGGACAGGGTCATCTGAGCAGTACTTC.

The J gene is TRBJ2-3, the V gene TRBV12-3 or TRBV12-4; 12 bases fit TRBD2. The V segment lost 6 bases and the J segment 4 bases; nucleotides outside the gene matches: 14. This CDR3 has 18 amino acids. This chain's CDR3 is CASSRRTLAGGLPDTQYF. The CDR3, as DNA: TGTGCCAGCAGCCGGCGAACGCTAGCGGGGGGGCTACCAGATACGCAGTATTTT.

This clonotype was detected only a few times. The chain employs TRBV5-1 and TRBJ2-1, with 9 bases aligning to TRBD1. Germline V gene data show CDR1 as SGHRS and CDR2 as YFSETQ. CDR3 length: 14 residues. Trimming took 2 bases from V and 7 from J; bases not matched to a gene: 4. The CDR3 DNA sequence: TGCGCCAGCAGCTTTCGGACAGGGGAGAATGAGCAGTTCTTC. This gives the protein CASSFRTGENEQFF.

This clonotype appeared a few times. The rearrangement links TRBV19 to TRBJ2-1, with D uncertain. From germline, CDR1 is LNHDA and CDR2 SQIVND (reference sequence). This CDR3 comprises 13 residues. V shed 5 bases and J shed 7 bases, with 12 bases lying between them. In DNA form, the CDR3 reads TGTGCCAGTAGTGAGACCGATCGAAATGAGCAGTTCTTC. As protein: CASSETDRNEQFF.

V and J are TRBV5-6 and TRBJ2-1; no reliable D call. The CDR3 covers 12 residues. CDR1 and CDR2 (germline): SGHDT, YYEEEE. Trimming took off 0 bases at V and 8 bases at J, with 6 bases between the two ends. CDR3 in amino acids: CASSLDYHEQFF. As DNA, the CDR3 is TGTGCCAGCAGCTTGGATTACCATGAGCAGTTCTTC.

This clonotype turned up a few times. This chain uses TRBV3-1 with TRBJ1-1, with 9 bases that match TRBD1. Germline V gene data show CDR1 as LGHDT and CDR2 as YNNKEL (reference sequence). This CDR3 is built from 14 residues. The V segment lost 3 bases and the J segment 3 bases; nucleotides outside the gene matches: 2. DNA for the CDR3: TGTGCCAGCAGCCACCGGGACAGGGACACTGAAGCTTTCTTT. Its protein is CASSHRDRDTEAFF.

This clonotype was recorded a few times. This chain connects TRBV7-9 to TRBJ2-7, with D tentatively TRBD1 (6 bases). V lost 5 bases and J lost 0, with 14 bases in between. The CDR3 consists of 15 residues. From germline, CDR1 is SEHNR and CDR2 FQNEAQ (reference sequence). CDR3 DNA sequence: TGTGCCAGCAGCGTCGACAGGTCTAGCTCCTACGAGCAGTACTTC. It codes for CASSVDRSSSYEQYF. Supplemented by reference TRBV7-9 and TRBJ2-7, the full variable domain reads DTGVSQNPRHKITKRGQNVTFRCDPISEHNRLYWYRQTLGQGPEFLTYFQNEAQLEKSRLLSDRFSAERPKGSFSTLEIQRTEQGDSAMYLCASSVDRSSSYEQYFGPGTRLTVT.

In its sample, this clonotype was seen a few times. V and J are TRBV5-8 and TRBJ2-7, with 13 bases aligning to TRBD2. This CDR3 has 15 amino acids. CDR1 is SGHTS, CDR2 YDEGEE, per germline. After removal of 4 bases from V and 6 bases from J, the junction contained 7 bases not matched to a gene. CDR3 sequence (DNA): TGTGCCAGCAGCCGGACTAGCGGGAGTCAAAGCGAGCAGTACTTC. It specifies CASSRTSGSQSEQYF.

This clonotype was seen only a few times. The CDR3 coding sequence is TGCAGTTGCCCGGGACAGTTGGCCTACGAGCAGTACTTC. Translated: CSCPGQLAYEQYF. V gene TRBV20-1 combines with J gene TRBJ2-7; the match to TRBD1 covers 7 bases. J gave up 2 bases and V 8 bases, and 9 bases lay outside the gene matches. The CDR3 extends over 13 amino acids. CDR1 DFQATT and CDR2 SNEGSKA come from the germline V gene (reference sequence).

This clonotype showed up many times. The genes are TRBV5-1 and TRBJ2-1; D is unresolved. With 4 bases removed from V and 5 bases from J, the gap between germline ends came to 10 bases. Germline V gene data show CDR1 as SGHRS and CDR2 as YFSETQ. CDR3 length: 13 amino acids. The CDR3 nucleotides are TGCGCCAGCAGCCAGTCCCCAGACAATGAGCAGTTCTTC. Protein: CASSQSPDNEQFF. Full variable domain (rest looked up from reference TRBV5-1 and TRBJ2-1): KAGVTQTPRYLIKTRGQQVTLSCSPISGHRSVSWYQQTPGQGLQFLFEYFSETQRNKGNFPGRFSGRQFSNSRSEMNVSTLELGDSALYLCASSQSPDNEQFFGPGTRLTVL.

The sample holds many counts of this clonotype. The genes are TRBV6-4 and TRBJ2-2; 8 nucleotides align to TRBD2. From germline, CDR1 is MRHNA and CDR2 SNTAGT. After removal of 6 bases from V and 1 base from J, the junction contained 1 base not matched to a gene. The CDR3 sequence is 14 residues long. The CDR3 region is CASRLAENTGELFF. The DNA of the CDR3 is TGTGCCAGCAGACTAGCGGAGAACACCGGGGAGCTGTTTTTT.

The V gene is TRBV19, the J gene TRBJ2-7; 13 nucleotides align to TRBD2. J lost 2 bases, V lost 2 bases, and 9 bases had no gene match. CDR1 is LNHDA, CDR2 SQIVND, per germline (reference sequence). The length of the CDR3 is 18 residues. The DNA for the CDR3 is TGTGCCAGTAGTATACTCCTTGGCGGGACTAGCGGGACCTACGAGCAGTACTTC. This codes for CASSILLGGTSGTYEQYF. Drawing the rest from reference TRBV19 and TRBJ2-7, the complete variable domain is DGGITQSPKYLFRKEGQNVTLSCEQNLNHDAMYWYRQDPGQGLRLIYYSQIVNDFQKGDIAEGYSVSREKKESFPLTVTSAQKNPTAFYLCASSILLGGTSGTYEQYFGPGTRLTVT.

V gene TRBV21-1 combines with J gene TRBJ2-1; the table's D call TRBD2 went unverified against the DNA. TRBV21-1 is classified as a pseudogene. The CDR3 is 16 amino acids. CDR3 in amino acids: CATEPYPLAGYNEQFF. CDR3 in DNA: TGTGCCACCGAACCCTACCCCCTAGCGGGATACAATGAGCAGTTCTTC.

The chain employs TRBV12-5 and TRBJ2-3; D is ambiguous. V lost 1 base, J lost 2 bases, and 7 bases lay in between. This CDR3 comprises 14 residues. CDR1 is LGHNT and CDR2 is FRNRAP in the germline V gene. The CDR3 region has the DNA TGTGCTAGTGGTTTGGGAACGGACACAGATACGCAGTATTTT. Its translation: CASGLGTDTDTQYF. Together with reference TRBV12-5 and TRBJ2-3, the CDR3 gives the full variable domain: DARVTQTPRHKVTEMGQEVTMRCQPILGHNTVFWYRQTMMQGLELLAYFRNRAPLDDSGMPKDRFSAEMPDATLATLKIQPSEPRDSAVYFCASGLGTDTDTQYFGPGTRLTVL.

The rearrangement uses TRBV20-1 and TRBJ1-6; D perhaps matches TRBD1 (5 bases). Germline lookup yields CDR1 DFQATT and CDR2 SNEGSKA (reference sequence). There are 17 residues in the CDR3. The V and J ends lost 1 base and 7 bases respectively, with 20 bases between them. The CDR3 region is CSARGEPGTLINSPLHF. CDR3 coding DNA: TGCAGTGCTAGAGGTGAGCCCGGGACGCTCATAAATTCACCCCTCCACTTT.

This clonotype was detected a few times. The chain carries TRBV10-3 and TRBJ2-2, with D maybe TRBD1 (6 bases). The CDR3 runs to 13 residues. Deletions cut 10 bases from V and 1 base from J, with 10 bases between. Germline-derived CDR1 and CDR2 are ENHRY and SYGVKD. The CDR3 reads CATQTGNTGELFF. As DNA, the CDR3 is TGTGCCACTCAGACAGGGAACACCGGGGAGCTGTTTTTT.

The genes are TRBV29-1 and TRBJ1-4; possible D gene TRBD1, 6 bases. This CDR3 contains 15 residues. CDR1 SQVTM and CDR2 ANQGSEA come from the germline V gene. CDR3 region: CHAGRGTETNEKLFF. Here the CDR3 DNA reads TGCCATGCTGGAAGGGGGACGGAAACTAATGAAAAACTGTTTTTT.

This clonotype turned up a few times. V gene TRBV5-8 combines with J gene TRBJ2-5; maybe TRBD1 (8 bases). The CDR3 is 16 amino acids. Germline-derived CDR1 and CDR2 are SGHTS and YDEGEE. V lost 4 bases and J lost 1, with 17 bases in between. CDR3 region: CASSPGQGGSQETQYF. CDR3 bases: TGTGCCAGCAGCCCTGGACAGGGAGGGAGCCAAGAGACCCAGTACTTC. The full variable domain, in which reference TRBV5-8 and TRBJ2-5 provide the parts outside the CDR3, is EAGVTQSPTHLIKTRGQQATLRCSPISGHTSVYWYQQALGLGLQFLLWYDEGEERNRGNFPPRFSGRQFPNYSSELNVNALELEDSALYLCASSPGQGGSQETQYFGPGTRLLVL.

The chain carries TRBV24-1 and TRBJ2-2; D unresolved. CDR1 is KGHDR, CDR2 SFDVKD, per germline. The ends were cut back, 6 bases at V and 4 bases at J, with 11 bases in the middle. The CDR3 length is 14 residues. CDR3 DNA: TGTGCCACCAGTCAGGCTTCGGGCACCGGGGAGCTGTTTTTT. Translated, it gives CATSQASGTGELFF.

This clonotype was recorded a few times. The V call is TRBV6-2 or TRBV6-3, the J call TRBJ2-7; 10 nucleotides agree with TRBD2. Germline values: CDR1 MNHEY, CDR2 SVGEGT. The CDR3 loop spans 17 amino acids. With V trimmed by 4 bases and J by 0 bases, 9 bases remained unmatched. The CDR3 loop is CASSSWTSGFRSYEQYF. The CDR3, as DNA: TGTGCCAGCAGTTCTTGGACTAGCGGATTCCGCTCCTACGAGCAGTACTTC.

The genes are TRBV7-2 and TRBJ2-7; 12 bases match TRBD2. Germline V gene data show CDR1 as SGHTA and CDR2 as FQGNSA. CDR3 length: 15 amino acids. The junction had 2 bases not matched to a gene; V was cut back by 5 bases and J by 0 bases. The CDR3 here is CASSASGGASYEQYF. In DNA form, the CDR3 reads TGTGCCAGCAGCGCTAGCGGGGGGGCCTCCTACGAGCAGTACTTC.

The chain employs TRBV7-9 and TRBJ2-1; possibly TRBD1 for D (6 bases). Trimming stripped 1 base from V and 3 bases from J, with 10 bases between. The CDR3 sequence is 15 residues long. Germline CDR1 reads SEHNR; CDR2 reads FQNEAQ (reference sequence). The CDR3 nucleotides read TGTGCCAGCAGCTTAGTCCGGGACATCTACAATGAGCAGTTCTTC. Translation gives CASSLVRDIYNEQFF.

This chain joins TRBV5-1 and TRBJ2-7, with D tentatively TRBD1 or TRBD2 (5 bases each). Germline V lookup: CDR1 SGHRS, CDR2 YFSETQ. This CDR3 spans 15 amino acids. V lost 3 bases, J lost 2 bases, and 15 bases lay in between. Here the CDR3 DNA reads TGCGCCAGCAGCTGGAGGCGTCAGGGCGCCTACGAGCAGTACTTC. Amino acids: CASSWRRQGAYEQYF. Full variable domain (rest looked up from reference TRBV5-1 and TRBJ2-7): KAGVTQTPRYLIKTRGQQVTLSCSPISGHRSVSWYQQTPGQGLQFLFEYFSETQRNKGNFPGRFSGRQFSNSRSEMNVSTLELGDSALYLCASSWRRQGAYEQYFGPGTRLTVT.

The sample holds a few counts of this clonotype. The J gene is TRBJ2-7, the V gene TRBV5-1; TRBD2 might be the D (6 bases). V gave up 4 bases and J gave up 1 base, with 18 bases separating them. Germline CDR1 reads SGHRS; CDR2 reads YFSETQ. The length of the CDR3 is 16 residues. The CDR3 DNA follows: TGCGCCAGCAGCGCCGTCGGGGGTAGTGGTTCCTACGAGCAGTACTTC. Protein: CASSAVGGSGSYEQYF.